Presented here are 27 T cell receptor beta chains from one specimen sequenced in a study of beta chain features in type 1 diabetes listed by TCRdb under 2018. Antigen specificity for these receptors is unknown. The library was made by the immunoSEQ multiplex PCR assay. All of the isolated RNA was reverse transcribed with the High Capacity cDNA Reverse Transcription Kit, so expressed TCRB transcripts were sequenced. The table comes from immuneACCESS by way of TCRdb, which keeps in-frame sequences with V and J called. Part of the clones is missing from these tables; in studies checked, under half for an unresolved V gene and the rest for unknown reasons. The sample includes hundreds of thousands of clones, with roughly an eighth observed a single time. The top ten clones comprise 0.04% of the sample. Broad study findings and their caveats: In all four CD4+ subsets, TCRB CDR3 length was moderately but significantly shorter in type 1 diabetes patients.

Source material: naive CD4+ T cells from blood. In the paper's terms, the cell subset or site label means: true naive CD4+ T cells. These receptors all come from a man younger than 35 with type 1 diabetes.

The chain recombines TRBV7-9 with TRBJ1-5, with 11 positions matching TRBD1. From germline, CDR1 is SEHNR and CDR2 FQNEAQ (reference sequence). The length of the CDR3 is 16 residues. V shed 5 bases, J shed 7 bases, and the junction held 10 bases outside the gene matches. CDR3 region: CASSPYHGTGGQPQHF. As DNA, the CDR3 is TGTGCCAGCAGCCCATATCATGGGACAGGGGGACAGCCCCAGCATTTT.

This clone was counted only a few times. Here the CDR3 DNA reads TGTGCCAGCACTTCCCGGGCGTTCGGTTCTCAGCCCCAGCATTTT. This codes for CASTSRAFGSQPQHF. J is TRBJ1-5 and V is TRBV28; D is uncertain. Trimming removed 7 bases from V and 6 bases from J, with 19 bases in between. Germline V lookup: CDR1 MDHEN, CDR2 SYDVKM. The CDR3 contains 15 residues.

This clone showed up just a few times. Here the CDR3 reads CSGGDSYMNTEAFF. CDR3 DNA: TGCAGCGGGGGGGACAGTTACATGAACACTGAAGCTTTCTTT. The J gene is TRBJ1-1, the V gene TRBV29-1, with 7 bases that match TRBD1. Trimming took 7 bases from V and 0 from J; bases not matched to a gene: 8. The CDR3 covers 14 residues. Looked up from germline, CDR1 is SQVTM and CDR2 is ANQGSEA.

There are a few counts of this clone. This rearrangement joins TRBV30 to TRBJ1-1; maybe TRBD1 (6 bases). Per germline, CDR1 GTSNPN and CDR2 SVGIG (reference sequence). Trimming pared 0 bases from V and 4 bases from J, leaving 6 bases between. This CDR3 has 12 residues. The DNA for the CDR3 is TGTGCCTGGAGTGTACAGGGCACTGAAGCTTTCTTT. Translating it yields CAWSVQGTEAFF.

This chain connects TRBV19 to TRBJ2-5, with D tentatively TRBD1 (6 bases). Germline V gene lookup returns CDR1 LNHDA and CDR2 SQIVND (reference sequence). V was clipped by 6 bases and J by 1 base, with 9 bases between them. The CDR3 totals 13 residues. This CDR3 reads CASRQTGQETQYF. As DNA, the CDR3 is TGTGCCAGTAGACAGACAGGCCAAGAGACCCAGTACTTC.

A few counts support this clone. The chain uses TRBV5-1 and TRBJ1-6; no firm D call. The CDR3 totals 13 residues. Germline lookup yields CDR1 SGHRS and CDR2 YFSETQ. Trimming pared 0 bases from V and 14 bases from J, leaving 12 bases between. The CDR3 protein is CASSLDPGVALHF. In DNA form, the CDR3 reads TGCGCCAGCAGCTTGGATCCGGGTGTTGCCCTCCACTTT. The whole variable domain, remainder taken from reference TRBV5-1 and TRBJ1-6, is KAGVTQTPRYLIKTRGQQVTLSCSPISGHRSVSWYQQTPGQGLQFLFEYFSETQRNKGNFPGRFSGRQFSNSRSEMNVSTLELGDSALYLCASSLDPGVALHFGNGTRLTVT.

This chain connects TRBV4-3 to TRBJ2-2; D is unresolved. The germline V gene encodes CDR1 LGHNA and CDR2 YSLEER. CDR3 length: 14 residues. V dropped 0 bases and J dropped 4 bases, with 6 bases sitting between them. CDR3 sequence (DNA): TGCGCCAGCAGCCAAGACCGGGTCACCGGGGAGCTGTTTTTT. Its protein is CASSQDRVTGELFF.

There are a few counts of this clone. This rearrangement joins TRBV5-4 to TRBJ2-1; 13 bases map to TRBD2. The CDR3 is 17 amino acids. CDR1 is SGHNT and CDR2 is YYREEE in the germline V gene (reference sequence). The V gene end was trimmed by 4 bases and the J gene end by 9 bases; junction bases not matched to a gene: 13. CDR3 amino acids: CASSQRAGLAGVGEQFF. In DNA form, the CDR3 reads TGTGCCAGCAGCCAACGGGCAGGACTAGCGGGAGTGGGTGAGCAGTTCTTC.

The V call is TRBV5-1, the J call TRBJ2-1; a weak D match, TRBD2 (6 bases). Trimming shortened V by 1 base and J by 4 bases, and 9 bases separated the two germline ends. From germline, CDR1 is SGHRS and CDR2 YFSETQ. This CDR3 spans 14 amino acids. In DNA form, the CDR3 reads TGCGCCAGCAGCTTGCGGGAGCGATACAATGAGCAGTTCTTC. The encoded protein is CASSLRERYNEQFF.

V and J are TRBV29-1 and TRBJ1-2; 10 nucleotides line up with TRBD1. Germline V gene data show CDR1 as SQVTM and CDR2 as ANQGSEA. The CDR3 runs 16 residues. J lost 4 bases, V lost 7 bases, and 15 bases had no gene match. The CDR3 sequence is CSGSRQGADLSYGYTF. The CDR3 DNA is TGCAGCGGGAGCCGACAGGGGGCAGATTTGAGCTATGGCTACACCTTC.

The chain uses TRBV5-1 and TRBJ2-3; D not certain. Per the germline V gene, CDR1 is SGHRS and CDR2 is YFSETQ. Trimming pared 1 base from V and 4 bases from J, leaving 10 bases between. The CDR3 sequence is 14 residues long. CDR3 sequence reads: CASSLRQTSDTQYF. The CDR3 DNA follows: TGCGCCAGCAGCTTGCGGCAGACCTCAGATACGCAGTATTTT.

The chain uses TRBV10-3 and TRBJ2-1; D perhaps matches TRBD2 (5 bases). CDR3 length: 15 amino acids. Trimming cost V 4 bases and J 0 bases, with 10 bases left between them. Germline assignment: CDR1 ENHRY and CDR2 SYGVKD. The DNA for the CDR3 is TGTGCCATCAGTGGAGCGGCTAGCTCCTACAATGAGCAGTTCTTC. Its protein product is CAISGAASSYNEQFF.

With respect to this clone: The sample has other DNA sequences that encode this CDR3 too. This chain uses TRBV18 with TRBJ2-5; D remains unclear. Germline lookup yields CDR1 KGHSH and CDR2 LQKENI. Between the trimmed V and J ends, which lost 1 base and 5 bases, there was a span of 5 bases. CDR3 length equals 12 residues. CDR3 bases: TGTGCCAGCTCACCACAGGAGGAGACCCAGTACTTC. Protein product: CASSPQEETQYF.

This chain joins TRBV30 and TRBJ1-2; D is possibly TRBD1 (5 bases). The CDR3 consists of 14 residues. Per the germline V gene, CDR1 is GTSNPN and CDR2 is SVGIG (reference sequence). V lost 2 bases and J 4 bases, leaving 14 bases between the germline ends. Written as DNA, the CDR3 is TGTGCCTGGAGTCCCATTGACAGCCTCTATGGCTACACCTTC. Amino acids: CAWSPIDSLYGYTF.

The chain links TRBV5-1 to TRBJ2-3; 9 bases line up with TRBD1. In germline, CDR1 is SGHRS, CDR2 YFSETQ. With V trimmed by 4 bases and J by 3 bases, 6 bases remained unmatched. The CDR3 has 15 residues. In nucleotides, the CDR3 is TGCGCCAGCAGCCCAGGGACAGGGATGACAGATACGCAGTATTTT. The encoded protein is CASSPGTGMTDTQYF.

A few counts support this clone. The chain links TRBV28 to TRBJ2-7; 7 bases fit TRBD1. J gave up 8 bases and V 5 bases, and 12 bases lay outside the gene matches. This CDR3 is built from 14 residues. CDR1 MDHEN and CDR2 SYDVKM come from the germline V gene. The CDR3 sequence is CASSPQGSPRKQYF. CDR3 DNA: TGTGCCAGCAGTCCACAGGGGTCACCTAGGAAGCAGTACTTC.

This clone was picked up a small number of times. The V and J genes are TRBV28 and TRBJ1-5; the D gene is possibly TRBD1 (5 bases). V lost 4 bases, J lost 3 bases, and 13 bases lay in between. This CDR3 region has 15 residues. The germline V gene encodes CDR1 MDHEN and CDR2 SYDVKM. The CDR3 protein is CASSSRGLLNQPQHF. The DNA for the CDR3 is TGTGCCAGCAGTTCTCGGGGCCTCCTCAATCAGCCCCAGCATTTT.

The rearrangement joins TRBV28 to TRBJ2-3; no clear D. The CDR3 loop spans 15 amino acids. The V gene's germline CDR1 is MDHEN and CDR2 SYDVKM. V lost 2 bases and J 2 bases, leaving 11 bases between the germline ends. CDR3 in amino acids: CASSLLATYTDTQYF. The DNA of the CDR3 is TGTGCCAGCAGTTTACTGGCCACCTACACAGATACGCAGTATTTT.

The chain employs TRBV11-2 and TRBJ2-7; D may match TRBD1 or TRBD2 (6 bases each). CDR3 length: 15 amino acids. V was shortened by 2 bases and J by 0 bases, with 11 bases between the two germline ends. The germline CDR1 and CDR2 sequences are SGHAT and FQNNGV. CDR3 amino acids: CASSLSTGASYEQYF. CDR3 nucleotide sequence: TGTGCCAGCAGCTTAAGTACGGGGGCCTCCTACGAGCAGTACTTC.

This clone was counted many times. The V and J genes are TRBV11-1 and TRBJ2-1; D remains ambiguous. Germline V lookup: CDR1 SGHAT, CDR2 FQDESV (reference sequence). V lost 4 bases to trimming and J lost 10 bases, with 11 bases between them. The CDR3 covers 12 residues. The CDR3 sequence: CASSSRIDEQFF. The CDR3 DNA reads TGTGCCAGCAGCTCCCGGATAGACGAGCAGTTCTTC.

The V call is TRBV29-1, the J call TRBJ2-7, with a possible D match to TRBD1 (5 bases). Trimming took 5 bases from V and 0 from J, leaving 14 bases between them. CDR1 and CDR2 (germline): SQVTM, ANQGSEA. This CDR3 spans 14 amino acids. For the CDR3, the DNA is TGCAGCGTTAAAAGACAGCACTCCTCCTACGAGCAGTACTTC. This gives the protein CSVKRQHSSYEQYF.

This clone was detected only a few times. The V call is TRBV28, the J call TRBJ2-1, with D possibly being TRBD1 or TRBD2 (5 bases each). This CDR3 spans 15 amino acids. V was shortened by 10 bases and J by 8 bases, with 24 bases between the two germline ends. Germline assignment: CDR1 MDHEN and CDR2 SYDVKM. The CDR3 coding sequence is TGTGCCACCCTGTTGGGGACCACGAGGTACGATGAGCAGTTCTTC. Protein: CATLLGTTRYDEQFF.

There are many counts of this clone. The chain combines TRBV29-1 with TRBJ2-1; D not resolved. Germline V gene data show CDR1 as SQVTM and CDR2 as ANQGSEA. The V gene lost 7 bases and the J gene lost 14 bases, with 18 bases spanning the gap. The CDR3 spans 11 residues. The CDR3 DNA sequence: TGCAGCGCTGCCGCCCCGGGCTCGGAGTTCTTC. Translated: CSAAAPGSEFF.

This chain links TRBV7-2 with TRBJ2-7; 7 bases are a match to TRBD1. The CDR3 spans 16 residues. The trim removed 2 bases at V and 0 bases at J, leaving 7 bases unmatched. The germline CDR1 and CDR2 sequences are SGHTA and FQGNSA. CDR3 DNA: TGTGCCAGCAGCTTATTTGGACAGGCGAGCTCCTACGAGCAGTACTTC. Encoded protein: CASSLFGQASSYEQYF.

This clone was observed a handful of times. The J gene is TRBJ2-3, the V gene TRBV27; D is unclear. Trimming cost V 5 bases and J 2 bases, with 5 bases left between them. This CDR3 contains 12 residues. Germline lookup yields CDR1 MNHEY and CDR2 SMNVEV (reference sequence). As DNA, the CDR3 is TGTGCCAGCAGTCATCTCACAGATACGCAGTATTTT. As protein: CASSHLTDTQYF.

This clone was detected a few times. This chain links TRBV12-5 with TRBJ2-5; either TRBD1 or TRBD2 may supply D (6 bases each). CDR3 length: 14 amino acids. V was shortened by 4 bases and J by 2 bases, with 11 bases between the two germline ends. CDR1 LGHNT and CDR2 FRNRAP come from the germline V gene. As DNA, the CDR3 is TGTGCTAGTGGTTCAGGGGACTTTCAAGAGACCCAGTACTTC. It is translated as CASGSGDFQETQYF. The full variable domain, in which reference TRBV12-5 and TRBJ2-5 provide the parts outside the CDR3, is DARVTQTPRHKVTEMGQEVTMRCQPILGHNTVFWYRQTMMQGLELLAYFRNRAPLDDSGMPKDRFSAEMPDATLATLKIQPSEPRDSAVYFCASGSGDFQETQYFGPGTRLLVL.

The rearrangement joins TRBV7-2 to TRBJ2-1; D is unclear. The CDR3 is 13 residues long. Germline assignment: CDR1 SGHTA and CDR2 FQGNSA. V lost 5 bases, J lost 10 bases, and 15 bases lay in between. CDR3 residues: CASSALGVWEQFF. CDR3 in DNA: TGTGCCAGCAGCGCCTTGGGCGTCTGGGAGCAGTTCTTC.